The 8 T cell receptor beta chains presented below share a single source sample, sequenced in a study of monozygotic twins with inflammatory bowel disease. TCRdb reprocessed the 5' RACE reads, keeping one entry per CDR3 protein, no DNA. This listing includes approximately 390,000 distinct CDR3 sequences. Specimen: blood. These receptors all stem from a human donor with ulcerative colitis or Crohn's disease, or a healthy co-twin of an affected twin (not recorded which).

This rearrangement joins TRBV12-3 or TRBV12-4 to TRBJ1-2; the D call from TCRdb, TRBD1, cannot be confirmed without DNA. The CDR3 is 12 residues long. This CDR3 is CASSSGDYGYTF.

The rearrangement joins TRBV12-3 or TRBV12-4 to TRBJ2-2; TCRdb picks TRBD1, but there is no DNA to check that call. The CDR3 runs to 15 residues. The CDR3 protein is CATRVGGAFTGELFF.

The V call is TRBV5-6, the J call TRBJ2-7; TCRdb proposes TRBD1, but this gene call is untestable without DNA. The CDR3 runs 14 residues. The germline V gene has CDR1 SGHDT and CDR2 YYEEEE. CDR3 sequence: CASSLRGQTYEQYF.

This chain's CDR3 is CASSPTGDYSNQPQHF. This chain joins TRBV5-1 and TRBJ1-5; without DNA, the TCRdb call of TRBD1 cannot be checked. Germline-derived CDR1 and CDR2 are SGHRS and YFSETQ. The length of the CDR3 is 16 residues.

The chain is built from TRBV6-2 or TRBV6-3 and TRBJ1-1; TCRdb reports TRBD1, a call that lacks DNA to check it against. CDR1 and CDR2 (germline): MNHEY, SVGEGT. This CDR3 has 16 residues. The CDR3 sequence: CASETVLDSMNTEAFF.

CDR3 sequence reads: CASSARGVVGNQPQHF. The V and J genes are TRBV18 and TRBJ1-5. Germline lookup yields CDR1 KGHSH and CDR2 LQKENI. The CDR3 has 16 amino acids.

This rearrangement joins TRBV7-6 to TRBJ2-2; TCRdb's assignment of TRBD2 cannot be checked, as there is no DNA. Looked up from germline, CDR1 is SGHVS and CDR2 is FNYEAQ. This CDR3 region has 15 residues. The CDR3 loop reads CASSLAGGQTGELFF.

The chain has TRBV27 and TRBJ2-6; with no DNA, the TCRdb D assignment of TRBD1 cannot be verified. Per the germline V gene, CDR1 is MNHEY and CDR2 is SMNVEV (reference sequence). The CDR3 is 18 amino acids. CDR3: CASSLIGQGSPGANVLTF.